The 16 T cell receptor beta chains reported below all come from one sample, sequenced in a study of human T cells and chemical hapten exposure. Before extraction, the whole blood was not fractionated, and total RNA was taken from it. Unique molecular identifiers were linked by the library to individual cDNA molecules. One entry per CDR3 protein results from TCRdb running MiXCR on the reads. Found here are more than 100,000 distinct CDR3 sequences, more than 8.5% of them singletons; the top ten hold over 1.1%. The specimen was whole blood. These receptors all stem from a human donor in good health. Some clones in this sample may be carry-over from other donors' samples.

This clonotype was found many times. A junction boundary mismatches the germline segment, possibly from a read error. The V and J genes are TRBV29-1 and TRBJ1-3; D is ambiguous. CDR1 and CDR2 from the germline V gene are SQVTM and ANQGSEA. This CDR3 contains 10 residues. The CDR3, as DNA: TGCAGCGTCTTTGGAGACACCATATATTTT. It yields the protein CSVFGDTIYF.

This clonotype was recorded many times. The genes are TRBV5-1 and TRBJ2-5; TRBD2 is a possible D gene (6 bases). The germline gives CDR1 SGHRS, CDR2 YFSETQ. The CDR3 consists of 15 residues. V was pared by 3 bases and J by 2 bases, with 14 bases between. CDR3 region: CASSSQGGPQETQYF. CDR3 in DNA: TGCGCCAGCAGCTCCCAGGGAGGTCCGCAAGAGACCCAGTACTTC.

This clonotype was seen a few times. V gene TRBV12-3 or TRBV12-4 combines with J gene TRBJ2-7; no firm D call. The CDR3 is made up of 13 amino acids. V lost 5 bases to trimming and J lost 2 bases, with 10 bases between them. The CDR3 is CASSLGRPYEQYF. For the CDR3, the DNA is TGTGCCAGCAGTCTAGGGCGTCCCTACGAGCAGTACTTC.

In this sample, this clonotype turned up a few times. The chain couples TRBV12-3 or TRBV12-4 to TRBJ2-3; 9 nucleotides align to TRBD1. Trimming removed 8 bases from V and 4 bases from J; junction bases left unmatched: 4. This CDR3 comprises 13 residues. The CDR3 sequence: CASRWTGADTQYF. As DNA, the CDR3 is TGTGCCAGCCGCTGGACAGGGGCAGATACGCAGTATTTT.

This clonotype was counted a few times. V usage is TRBV29-1 and J usage is TRBJ1-1, with a possible D match to TRBD1 (5 bases). Trimming took 5 bases from V and 8 from J, leaving 18 bases between them. The CDR3 totals 13 residues. Germline CDR1 SQVTM, CDR2 ANQGSEA. The CDR3 is CSVFRPLGAEAFF. For the CDR3, the DNA is TGCAGCGTTTTTCGCCCTTTAGGGGCGGAAGCTTTCTTT.

This clonotype was counted only a few times. This sequence joins TRBV20-1 and TRBJ2-2, with D maybe TRBD2 (6 bases). The CDR3 extends over 15 amino acids. Per germline, CDR1 DFQATT and CDR2 SNEGSKA (reference sequence). V was trimmed by 1 base and J by 2 bases, leaving 11 bases between them. The CDR3 DNA reads TGCAGTGCTAGAGTTGGCGGGGCAAACACCGGGGAGCTGTTTTTT. This translates into CSARVGGANTGELFF.

In this sample, this clonotype turned up many times. The chain carries TRBV3-1 and TRBJ1-5; a possible D gene is TRBD1 (5 bases). Germline CDR1 is LGHDT and CDR2 is YNNKEL (reference sequence). Trimming took 0 bases from V and 9 from J, leaving 15 bases between them. The CDR3 consists of 15 residues. Here the CDR3 reads CASSQDPGDGRPQHF. The CDR3 DNA reads TGTGCCAGCAGCCAAGATCCGGGGGACGGGCGGCCCCAGCATTTT.

This chain joins TRBV11-2 and TRBJ2-1, with TRBD2 matching 10 bases. The germline gives CDR1 SGHAT, CDR2 FQNNGV. Trimming removed 5 bases from V and 4 bases from J; junction bases left unmatched: 8. The CDR3 runs to 16 residues. CDR3 residues: CASSQAQGLAYNEQFF. CDR3 DNA: TGTGCCAGCAGCCAAGCCCAGGGACTAGCGTACAATGAGCAGTTCTTC.

This clonotype showed up just a few times. V is TRBV29-1 and J is TRBJ2-1; TRBD1 is a possible D gene (6 bases). The CDR3 is 13 residues long. From germline, CDR1 is SQVTM and CDR2 ANQGSEA. The germline V and J ends were trimmed by 8 bases and 7 bases, with 18 bases remaining between them. The CDR3 DNA reads TGCAGCTCCCTAGACCCCAGGGGAAATGAGCAGTTCTTC. The encoded protein is CSSLDPRGNEQFF.

This clonotype was observed a few times. The V and J genes are TRBV10-3 and TRBJ2-3; 11 bases map to TRBD2. This CDR3 comprises 16 residues. The germline gives CDR1 ENHRY, CDR2 SYGVKD. With V trimmed by 2 bases and J by 4 bases, 5 bases remained unmatched. Here the CDR3 DNA reads TGTGCCATCAGTGAGACGACTAGCGGGGTCTCAGATACGCAGTATTTT. Translation: CAISETTSGVSDTQYF.

The V gene is TRBV4-1, the J gene TRBJ2-5, with D perhaps TRBD2 (5 bases). Per germline, CDR1 MGHRA and CDR2 YSYEKL. CDR3 length: 13 amino acids. The V end lost 4 bases, the J end lost 5 bases, and 11 bases lay between the germline ends. CDR3 protein: CASSRGERETQYF. In nucleotides, the CDR3 is TGCGCCAGCAGCCGTGGGGAGCGGGAGACCCAGTACTTC.

The chain joins TRBV7-2 to TRBJ2-2, with D possibly being TRBD1 (6 bases). This CDR3 contains 15 residues. From germline, CDR1 is SGHTA and CDR2 FQGNSA. V lost 2 bases and J 4 bases, leaving 11 bases between the germline ends. CDR3 in amino acids: CASSLPAGATGELFF. CDR3 sequence (DNA): TGTGCCAGCAGCTTACCGGCAGGGGCCACCGGGGAGCTGTTTTTT.

The chain joins TRBV7-9 to TRBJ1-4, with D unclear. The V and J ends lost 4 bases and 3 bases respectively, with 18 bases between them. This CDR3 region has 17 residues. Germline V gene data show CDR1 as SEHNR and CDR2 as FQNEAQ (reference sequence). CDR3 DNA sequence: TGTGCCAGCAGCTCCCGGCAGACCTTGCAGGCTAATGAAAAACTGTTTTTT. The encoded protein is CASSSRQTLQANEKLFF.

This clonotype was seen only a few times. V usage is TRBV10-3 and J usage is TRBJ1-3; 8 nucleotides line up with TRBD1. The CDR3 is made up of 17 amino acids. The V gene's germline CDR1 is ENHRY and CDR2 SYGVKD. With V trimmed by 0 bases and J by 0 bases, 4 bases remained unmatched. The CDR3 nucleotides read TGTGCCATCAGTGAGTCGACAGGGGCTAACTCTGGAAACACCATATATTTT. Its translation is CAISESTGANSGNTIYF.

This clonotype has a handful of counts. The chain carries TRBV5-1 and TRBJ1-5, with TRBD1 matching over 7 bases. V shed 3 bases and J 2 bases; nucleotides not matched to a gene: 2. CDR3 length equals 14 residues. Germline V gene sequence: CDR1 SGHRS, CDR2 YFSETQ. The CDR3 coding sequence is TGCGCCAGCAGCTGGGACAGCGGCAATCAGCCCCAGCATTTT. Protein product: CASSWDSGNQPQHF. Combining the CDR3 with reference TRBV5-1 and TRBJ1-5 gives the whole variable domain KAGVTQTPRYLIKTRGQQVTLSCSPISGHRSVSWYQQTPGQGLQFLFEYFSETQRNKGNFPGRFSGRQFSNSRSEMNVSTLELGDSALYLCASSWDSGNQPQHFGDGTRLSIL.

The chain employs TRBV7-9 and TRBJ1-1, with D unclear. Looked up from germline, CDR1 is SEHNR and CDR2 is FQNEAQ (reference sequence). Trimming removed 6 bases at V and 0 bases at J, with 11 bases between. This CDR3 contains 14 residues. CDR3 DNA: TGTGCCAGCAGGTCGGGAAGAATGAACACTGAAGCTTTCTTT. Protein sequence: CASRSGRMNTEAFF.